This T cell receptor beta chain was captured by sequencing in a study of blood T cell repertoires in COVID-19. About the study: The United States, Italy and Spain provided the acute and convalescent COVID-19 samples. Sources were T cells, B-cell-depleted T cells, or PBMCs; the material itself was cDNA or gDNA.

A single count supports this clone. Per germline, CDR1 LNHDA and CDR2 SQIVND (reference sequence). Trimming removed 6 bases at V and 5 bases at J, with 17 bases between. There are 15 residues in the CDR3. The protocol was immunoSEQ multiplex PCR, while the TCRdb copy is restricted to in-frame clones and leaves out a portion. Found here are just under 350,000 clones, 87% of them singletons; the top ten hold about 6%. The source of this sequence is a woman aged 45-65 years with COVID-19, enrolled during active disease. V and J are TRBV19 and TRBJ1-5; a weak D match, TRBD1 (5 bases). Sequencing input: peripheral blood. CDR3 nucleotides: TGTGCCAGTAGGTCTTTGGGAGGGGTTGATCAGCCCCAGCATTTT. Protein sequence: CASRSLGGVDQPQHF.